One sample yielded the 19 T cell receptor beta chains listed below, sequenced in a study of cytomegalovirus exposure and HLA in healthy donors. Clones were sequenced by immunoSEQ multiplex PCR, and TCRdb holds only the in-frame ones, with some missing. The sample contains 330,000 or so clones, roughly 88% of which appear only once. Sequencing was performed on PBMCs. All receptors come from a woman between 18 and 29 years old in good health and CMV-seronegative.

The genes are TRBV28 and TRBJ2-7; a weak D match, TRBD2 (6 bases). This CDR3 comprises 15 residues. CDR1 and CDR2 from the germline V gene are MDHEN and SYDVKM. The ends were cut back, 6 bases at V and 3 bases at J, with 18 bases in the middle. The CDR3 DNA is TGTGCCAGCAGCCCAGGTGGGGAGGCCTACTACGAGCAGTACTTC. It codes for CASSPGGEAYYEQYF.

This clone has just a few counts. The rearrangement links TRBV4-3 to TRBJ2-7, with a tentative D call TRBD1 (7 bases). Germline V gene data show CDR1 as LGHNA and CDR2 as YSLEER. Trimming took 5 bases from V and 7 from J, leaving 21 bases between them. The CDR3 has 15 residues. CDR3 sequence (DNA): TGCGCCAGCAGCAAGACCGGGACTCCAGGGGGGGAGCAGTACTTC. This translates into CASSKTGTPGGEQYF.

The J gene is TRBJ2-2, the V gene TRBV9; D not resolved. V was pared by 0 bases and J by 4 bases, with 4 bases between. In germline, CDR1 is SGDLS, CDR2 YYNGEE. CDR3 length: 13 amino acids. CDR3 protein: CASSVVSTGELFF. CDR3 in DNA: TGTGCCAGCAGCGTAGTTAGCACCGGGGAGCTGTTTTTT.

This chain uses TRBV28 with TRBJ1-1; D is unclear. The CDR3 sequence is 13 residues long. V dropped 10 bases and J dropped 0 bases, with 12 bases sitting between them. The germline gives CDR1 MDHEN, CDR2 SYDVKM. For the CDR3, the DNA is TGTGCCATTGGTAATGCGATGAACACTGAAGCTTTCTTT. Amino acids: CAIGNAMNTEAFF.

The V gene is TRBV7-9, the J gene TRBJ1-2; D is unresolved. Germline assignment: CDR1 SEHNR and CDR2 FQNEAQ (reference sequence). V was pared by 1 base and J by 2 bases, with 11 bases between. The length of the CDR3 is 15 residues. CDR3 nucleotide sequence: TGTGCCAGCAGCTTAGTCGCGTCCGGGAACTATGGCTACACCTTC. As protein: CASSLVASGNYGYTF.

The chain carries TRBV29-1 and TRBJ2-2; unclear D gene. The CDR3 has 10 residues. The V gene's germline CDR1 is SQVTM and CDR2 ANQGSEA. The V end lost 5 bases, the J end lost 6 bases, and 4 bases lay between the germline ends. The CDR3 is CSVLSGELFF. The CDR3 DNA follows: TGCAGCGTTCTCTCCGGGGAGCTGTTTTTT.

The chain combines TRBV4-3 with TRBJ1-2; D may be TRBD1 (6 bases). This CDR3 contains 13 residues. Germline values: CDR1 LGHNA, CDR2 YSLEER. Trimming pared 3 bases from V and 8 bases from J, leaving 13 bases between. As DNA, the CDR3 is TGCGCCAGCAGCCAGGGGGCCGGATGGGGCTACACCTTC. Translated: CASSQGAGWGYTF.

A single count supports this clone. This sequence joins TRBV4-2 and TRBJ2-7; 11 bases align to TRBD2. The germline V gene has CDR1 LGHNA and CDR2 YNFKEQ. Trimming removed 5 bases from V and 3 bases from J; junction bases left unmatched: 3. CDR3 length: 14 residues. CDR3 DNA: TGTGCCAGCAGCACCGGGACTAGCGGCTACGAGCAGTACTTC. Translating it yields CASSTGTSGYEQYF.

This rearrangement joins TRBV27 to TRBJ1-2; D remains ambiguous. This CDR3 spans 14 amino acids. Per the germline V gene, CDR1 is MNHEY and CDR2 is SMNVEV (reference sequence). The V end was cut by 6 bases, the J end by 3 bases, with 14 bases between. The CDR3 sequence: CASSPGRTDYGYTF. For the CDR3, the DNA is TGTGCCAGCAGCCCTGGGAGGACGGACTATGGCTACACCTTC.

V and J are TRBV14 and TRBJ1-1; no clear D. Per the germline V gene, CDR1 is SGHDN and CDR2 is FVKESK. The ends were cut back, 7 bases at V and 8 bases at J, with 17 bases in the middle. This CDR3 is built from 13 residues. This CDR3 is CASTPYETLEAFF. CDR3 coding DNA: TGTGCCAGCACACCTTATGAGACACTCGAAGCTTTCTTT.

The V call is TRBV19, the J call TRBJ2-1, with TRBD2 matching 9 bases. V lost 6 bases, J lost 9 bases, and 6 bases stayed unmatched. The CDR3 runs 13 residues. Germline CDR1 and CDR2: LNHDA and SQIVND (reference sequence). CDR3 DNA sequence: TGTGCCAGTAGGAAGCGGGGGGCCATTGAGCAGTTCTTC. Translation gives CASRKRGAIEQFF.

The chain links TRBV4-3 to TRBJ2-2, with 8 bases aligning to TRBD2. V was clipped by 0 bases and J by 2 bases; unmatched bases: 5. Germline V CDR1 and CDR2: LGHNA, YSLEER. The CDR3 is 17 amino acids. DNA of the CDR3: TGCGCCAGCAGCCAAGATCTTAGCGGGGTCAACACCGGGGAGCTGTTTTTT. As protein: CASSQDLSGVNTGELFF.

CDR3 in DNA: TGTGCCAGCAGTGACGTGAACACTGAAGCTTTCTTT. It codes for CASSDVNTEAFF. The rearrangement uses TRBV2 and TRBJ1-1, with no clear D. Per the germline V gene, CDR1 is SNHLY and CDR2 is FYNNEI. This CDR3 spans 12 amino acids. The ends were cut back, 3 bases at V and 0 bases at J, with 2 bases in the middle.

The chain couples TRBV28 to TRBJ2-1; 13 positions match TRBD2. J was trimmed by 8 bases and V by 3 bases; bases with no gene match: 7. CDR1 and CDR2 (germline): MDHEN, SYDVKM. This CDR3 region has 16 residues. Written as DNA, the CDR3 is TGTGCCAGCAGTTTCCTACTAGCGGGAGGGCCCGATGAGCAGTTCTTC. Translated, it gives CASSFLLAGGPDEQFF.

The gene calls are TRBV7-2 and TRBJ2-7; 8 nucleotides match TRBD2. The J segment lost 1 base and the V segment lost 5 bases, leaving 10 bases of the junction unmatched. The CDR3 length is 16 residues. The germline V gene encodes CDR1 SGHTA and CDR2 FQGNSA. Here the CDR3 reads CASSPTQASGSYEQYF. In DNA, the CDR3 is TGTGCCAGCAGCCCCACCCAGGCTAGCGGGTCCTACGAGCAGTACTTC.

The rearrangement joins TRBV18 to TRBJ1-2; D is possibly TRBD1 (5 bases). CDR3 size: 15 residues. Germline V lookup: CDR1 KGHSH, CDR2 LQKENI. V was trimmed by 4 bases and J by 3 bases, leaving 15 bases between them. In DNA form, the CDR3 reads TGTGCCAGCTCACTATCAGGGATTGGCCACTATGGCTACACCTTC. Encoded protein: CASSLSGIGHYGYTF.

The chain carries TRBV5-1 and TRBJ2-1; 14 nucleotides match TRBD2. J gave up 10 bases and V 4 bases, and 7 bases lay outside the gene matches. The germline CDR1 and CDR2 sequences are SGHRS and YFSETQ. The CDR3 totals 15 residues. This CDR3 is CASSPGLAGDPEQFF. The CDR3 region has the DNA TGCGCCAGCAGCCCGGGACTAGCGGGAGATCCCGAGCAGTTCTTC.

The chain uses TRBV7-9 and TRBJ2-1; D is perhaps TRBD1 (6 bases). Trimming pared 6 bases from V and 7 bases from J, leaving 13 bases between. CDR1 is SEHNR, CDR2 FQNEAQ, per germline (reference sequence). The CDR3 totals 13 residues. The CDR3 sequence is CASRYGQSNEQFF. The DNA of the CDR3 is TGTGCCAGCAGATATGGACAGTCTAATGAGCAGTTCTTC.

This clone came up once. V and J are TRBV19 and TRBJ1-2; TRBD1 agrees at 9 bases. The germline V gene has CDR1 LNHDA and CDR2 SQIVND (reference sequence). V was pared by 1 base and J by 6 bases, with 15 bases of the junction left unmatched. CDR3 length: 18 residues. The CDR3 loop is CASSIAPGQGILSDGYTF. The CDR3 DNA reads as TGTGCCAGTAGTATAGCCCCGGGACAGGGAATACTATCTGATGGCTACACCTTC.